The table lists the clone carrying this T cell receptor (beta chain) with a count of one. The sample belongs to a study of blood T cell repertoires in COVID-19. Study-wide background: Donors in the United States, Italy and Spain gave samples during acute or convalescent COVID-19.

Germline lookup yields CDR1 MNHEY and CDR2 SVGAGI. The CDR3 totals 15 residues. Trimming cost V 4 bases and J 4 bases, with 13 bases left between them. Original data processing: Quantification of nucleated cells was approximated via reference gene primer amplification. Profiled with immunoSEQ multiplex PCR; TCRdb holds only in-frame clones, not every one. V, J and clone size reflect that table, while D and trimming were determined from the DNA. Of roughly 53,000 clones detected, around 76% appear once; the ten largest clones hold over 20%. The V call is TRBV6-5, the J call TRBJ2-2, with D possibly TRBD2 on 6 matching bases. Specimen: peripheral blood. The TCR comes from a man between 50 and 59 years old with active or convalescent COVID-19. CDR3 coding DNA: TGTGCCAGCAGTTCCCCGGGAGTGATCACCGGGGAGCTGTTTTTT. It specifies CASSSPGVITGELFF.